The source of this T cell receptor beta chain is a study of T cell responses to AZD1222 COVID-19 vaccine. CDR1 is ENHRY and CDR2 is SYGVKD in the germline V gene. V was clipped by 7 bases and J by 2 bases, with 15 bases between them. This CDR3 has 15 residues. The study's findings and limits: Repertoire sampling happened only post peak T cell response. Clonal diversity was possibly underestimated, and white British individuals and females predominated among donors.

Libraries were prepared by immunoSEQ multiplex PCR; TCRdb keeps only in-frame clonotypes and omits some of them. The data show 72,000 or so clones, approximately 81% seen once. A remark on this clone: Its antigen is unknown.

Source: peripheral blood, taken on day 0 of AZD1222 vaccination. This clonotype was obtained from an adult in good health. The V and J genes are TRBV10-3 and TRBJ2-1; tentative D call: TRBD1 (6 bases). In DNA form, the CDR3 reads TGTGCCATCAAGGGGGAACGGGGAGCCTACAATGAGCAGTTCTTC. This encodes CAIKGERGAYNEQFF.